The 23 T cell receptor beta chains below come from one sample, sequenced in a study of cytomegalovirus exposure and HLA in healthy donors. With 60 Vbeta and 13 Jbeta primers, the PCR was carried out. Data came from immunoSEQ multiplex PCR; TCRdb stores just in-frame clones and leaves some out. This repertoire includes some 48,000 clones. The sample was PBMCs. All receptors come from a male donor in good health and CMV-seropositive.

The chain recombines TRBV6-1 with TRBJ1-4; D uncertain. V dropped 4 bases and J dropped 4 bases, with 13 bases sitting between them. Per germline, CDR1 MNHNS and CDR2 SASEGT. The CDR3 has 15 amino acids. The chain's CDR3 is CASSARDSVNEKLFF. The CDR3 nucleotides read TGTGCCAGCAGTGCCCGTGATTCGGTTAATGAAAAACTGTTTTTT.

The V gene is TRBV4-2, the J gene TRBJ1-4; 9 positions match TRBD1. Per germline, CDR1 LGHNA and CDR2 YNFKEQ. The CDR3 is 16 amino acids. With V trimmed by 5 bases and J by 6 bases, 10 bases remained unmatched. The CDR3 nucleotides are TGTGCCAGCAGCTACTACGCCACAGGGGGCGATGAAAAACTGTTTTTT. Translation: CASSYYATGGDEKLFF.

The genes are TRBV28 and TRBJ2-5; D might be TRBD1 (6 bases). The V end lost 1 base, the J end lost 5 bases, and 17 bases lay between the germline ends. CDR3 size: 16 residues. CDR1 and CDR2 from the germline V gene are MDHEN and SYDVKM. CDR3 protein: CASSLSVDRLWETQYF. The CDR3 DNA reads TGTGCCAGCAGTTTATCGGTTGACAGGTTGTGGGAGACCCAGTACTTC.

The genes are TRBV4-1 and TRBJ2-3; D uncertain. Germline V lookup: CDR1 MGHRA, CDR2 YSYEKL. V lost 3 bases and J 0 bases, leaving 4 bases between the germline ends. This CDR3 contains 13 residues. The CDR3 sequence: CASSHLSTDTQYF. The CDR3 DNA sequence: TGCGCCAGCAGCCATCTTAGCACAGATACGCAGTATTTT.

This chain connects TRBV6-5 to TRBJ2-7, with 7 nucleotides matching TRBD1. The germline gives CDR1 MNHEY, CDR2 SVGAGI. The CDR3 has 13 amino acids. Trimming cost V 2 bases and J 3 bases; bases outside gene matches: 1. CDR3 DNA: TGTGCCAGCAGTTACGGGACAGACTACGAGCAGTACTTC. It yields the protein CASSYGTDYEQYF.

The chain combines TRBV4-2 with TRBJ1-3, with a weak D call TRBD1 (5 bases). The V and J ends lost 0 bases and 8 bases respectively, with 20 bases between them. CDR3 length equals 17 residues. Germline CDR1 reads LGHNA; CDR2 reads YNFKEQ. CDR3 sequence reads: CASSQDPHPGEEDTIYF. CDR3 bases: TGTGCCAGCAGCCAAGATCCCCACCCGGGGGAGGAGGACACCATATATTTT.

The V call is TRBV5-5, the J call TRBJ1-1; no firm D call. V was clipped by 4 bases and J by 1 base, with 8 bases between them. This CDR3 comprises 13 residues. Germline values: CDR1 SGHKS, CDR2 YYEKEE (reference sequence). Here the CDR3 DNA reads TGTGCCAGCAGCCCACGACAGAACACTGAAGCTTTCTTT. Translation gives CASSPRQNTEAFF.

Of note for this clone: The junction and the germline gene differ at one end; a read error may be behind it. The CDR3 loop is CAGSQEGGGYTF. CDR3 sequence (DNA): TGTGCCGGCAGCCAAGAAGGGGGTGGCTACACCTTC. The chain is built from TRBV7-9 and TRBJ1-2; TRBD1 might be the D (6 bases). The length of the CDR3 is 12 residues. The germline gives CDR1 SEHNR, CDR2 FQNEAQ (reference sequence).

V and J are TRBV5-8 and TRBJ2-7, with 15 bases aligning to TRBD2. J gave up 2 bases and V 4 bases, and 7 bases lay outside the gene matches. The CDR3 extends over 17 amino acids. CDR1 SGHTS and CDR2 YDEGEE come from the germline V gene. Here the CDR3 DNA reads TGTGCCAGCAGCCCCGGACTAGCGGGGGGGGACACCTACGAGCAGTACTTC. Protein: CASSPGLAGGDTYEQYF.

The chain carries TRBV6-5 and TRBJ2-7, with D possibly being TRBD1 (5 bases). Trimming pared 5 bases from V and 5 bases from J, leaving 16 bases between. The CDR3 contains 14 residues. Germline V gene sequence: CDR1 MNHEY, CDR2 SVGAGI. The CDR3 loop is CASSPETLRDEQYF. The CDR3, as DNA: TGTGCCAGCAGTCCCGAGACACTCAGGGACGAGCAGTACTTC.

The V call is TRBV4-1, the J call TRBJ1-1, with TRBD1 as a possible D gene (5 bases). V was cut by 3 bases and J by 0 bases, with 11 bases left in between. The CDR3 extends over 15 amino acids. The germline CDR1 and CDR2 sequences are MGHRA and YSYEKL. The DNA for the CDR3 is TGCGCCAGCAGCCACGACAGCACAATGAACACTGAAGCTTTCTTT. As protein: CASSHDSTMNTEAFF.

The chain links TRBV6-5 to TRBJ2-4, with 8 bases matching TRBD1. The J segment lost 7 bases and the V segment lost 2 bases, leaving 10 bases of the junction unmatched. CDR3 length: 16 amino acids. Germline V gene lookup returns CDR1 MNHEY and CDR2 SVGAGI. CDR3 residues: CASSYGTRGRDNIQYF. Written as DNA, the CDR3 is TGTGCCAGCAGTTACGGAACCAGGGGGCGCGATAACATTCAGTACTTC.

The chain employs TRBV9 and TRBJ1-4; TRBD1 agrees at 10 bases. Trimming at V came to 2 bases and at J to 0 bases, leaving 7 bases not matched to a gene. The CDR3 runs 18 residues. From germline, CDR1 is SGDLS and CDR2 YYNGEE. The CDR3 spells CASSVDRGPPATNEKLFF. As DNA, the CDR3 is TGTGCCAGCAGCGTTGACAGGGGGCCCCCCGCAACTAATGAAAAACTGTTTTTT.

The V gene is TRBV7-2, the J gene TRBJ1-5, with D perhaps TRBD1 (5 bases). In germline, CDR1 is SGHTA, CDR2 FQGNSA. The CDR3 consists of 14 residues. Deletions cut 6 bases from V and 6 bases from J, with 15 bases between. Here the CDR3 reads CASSDEWGGQPQHF. CDR3 DNA: TGTGCCAGCAGTGATGAGTGGGGGGGTCAGCCCCAGCATTTT.

This chain links TRBV19 with TRBJ2-3, with TRBD1 matching 9 bases. The CDR3 covers 16 residues. V lost 6 bases and J lost 3; bases outside the gene matches: 10. Germline assignment: CDR1 LNHDA and CDR2 SQIVND (reference sequence). The CDR3 loop is CASSPGTGLATDTQYF. DNA for the CDR3: TGTGCCAGTAGCCCCGGGACAGGGCTAGCAACAGATACGCAGTATTTT.

J is TRBJ1-6 and V is TRBV27; D might be TRBD1 (6 bases). The V end lost 0 bases, the J end lost 13 bases, and 16 bases lay between the germline ends. The CDR3 is 15 amino acids. Germline V gives CDR1 MNHEY, CDR2 SMNVEV (reference sequence). The CDR3 region is CASSLSLVQGHPLHF. The CDR3 DNA is TGTGCCAGCAGTTTATCGCTCGTTCAGGGGCACCCCCTCCACTTT.

The chain uses TRBV4-3 and TRBJ1-1; 7 bases align to TRBD1. The germline V gene has CDR1 LGHNA and CDR2 YSLEER. Trimming took 2 bases from V and 4 from J; bases not matched to a gene: 10. The CDR3 runs 16 residues. The CDR3 sequence: CASSQSIQGDSTEAFF. The CDR3 nucleotides are TGCGCCAGCAGCCAATCAATCCAGGGGGACAGCACTGAAGCTTTCTTT.

This chain uses TRBV28 with TRBJ1-5; perhaps TRBD1 as D (6 bases). V dropped 5 bases and J dropped 0 bases, with 14 bases sitting between them. Per germline, CDR1 MDHEN and CDR2 SYDVKM. The CDR3 runs 16 residues. Here the CDR3 reads CASSETGAYSNQPQHF. CDR3 in DNA: TGTGCCAGCAGTGAGACAGGAGCCTATAGCAATCAGCCCCAGCATTTT.

The chain carries TRBV28 and TRBJ1-3; D not certain. The CDR3 covers 13 residues. V shed 2 bases and J shed 6 bases, with 8 bases lying between them. CDR1 and CDR2 from the germline V gene are MDHEN and SYDVKM. The chain's CDR3 is CASSLDLANTIYF. The DNA for the CDR3 is TGTGCCAGCAGTTTAGATCTGGCAAACACCATATATTTT.

The chain joins TRBV7-9 to TRBJ2-5, with D perhaps TRBD2 (5 bases). CDR1 and CDR2 from the germline V gene are SEHNR and FQNEAQ (reference sequence). V was trimmed by 5 bases and J by 4 bases, leaving 17 bases between them. The CDR3 runs to 15 residues. The CDR3 nucleotides read TGTGCCAGCAGCCCCGGGGTCGCCGATGGAGAGACCCAGTACTTC. It encodes CASSPGVADGETQYF.

This rearrangement joins TRBV4-1 to TRBJ2-5, with unresolved D. This CDR3 spans 13 amino acids. Trimming cost V 4 bases and J 5 bases, with 11 bases left between them. CDR1 MGHRA and CDR2 YSYEKL come from the germline V gene. The CDR3 nucleotides read TGCGCCAGCAGCCTCACCCTCGGGGAGACCCAGTACTTC. Its protein is CASSLTLGETQYF.

The rearrangement links TRBV6-5 to TRBJ1-3, with D uncertain. Germline V lookup: CDR1 MNHEY, CDR2 SVGAGI. This CDR3 region has 15 residues. Trimming removed 2 bases from V and 0 bases from J, with 8 bases in between. The CDR3 sequence: CASSYRTPSGNTIYF. The CDR3 DNA follows: TGTGCCAGCAGTTACAGGACTCCCTCTGGAAACACCATATATTTT.

The chain carries TRBV15 and TRBJ2-5; TRBD2 is a possible D gene (6 bases). Between the trimmed V and J ends, which lost 1 base and 2 bases, there was a span of 11 bases. CDR1 and CDR2 (germline): LNHNV, YYDKDF (reference sequence). The CDR3 length is 15 residues. CDR3 sequence reads: CATSRGSSGQETQYF. The CDR3 DNA is TGTGCCACCAGCAGAGGAAGTAGCGGACAAGAGACCCAGTACTTC.